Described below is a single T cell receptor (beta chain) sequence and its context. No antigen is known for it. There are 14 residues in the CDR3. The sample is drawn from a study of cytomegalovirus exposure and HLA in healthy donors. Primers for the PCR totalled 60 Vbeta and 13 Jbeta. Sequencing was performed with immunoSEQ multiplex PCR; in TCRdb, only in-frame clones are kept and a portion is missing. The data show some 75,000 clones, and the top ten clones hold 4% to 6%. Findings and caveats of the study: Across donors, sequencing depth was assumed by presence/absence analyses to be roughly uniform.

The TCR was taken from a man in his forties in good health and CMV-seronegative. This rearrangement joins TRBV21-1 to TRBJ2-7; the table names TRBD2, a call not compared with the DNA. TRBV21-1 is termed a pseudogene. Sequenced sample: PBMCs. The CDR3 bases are TGTGCCAGCAGCAAATCACTAGCGGGGGTTGAGCAGTACTTC. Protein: CASSKSLAGVEQYF.